This T cell receptor beta chain was identified in a study of tumor-infiltrating lymphocytes in primary liver carcinoma listed by TCRdb under 2017. Background on the whole study: Hepatocellular carcinoma (four) or combined HCC and intrahepatic cholangiocarcinoma (one) was present in the five patients, who were three men and two women aged 30 to 69 years. The tumors of the five patients were staged as T1-T3 N0M0, with maximum diameters ranging from about 4.2 to 11 cm. Samples yielded roughly 3.5 to 8 million productive TCRbeta reads; read depth did not differ significantly between tissue types. For each liver tumor, the study sampled five regions along with adjacent normal tissue and blood, and applied TCRbeta repertoire sequencing, expression microarrays and whole-exome sequencing. A total of roughly 35 specimens from 5 patients, comprising 25 or so tumor regions, 5 adjacent noncancerous liver tissues and 5 peripheral blood samples, were covered by TCRbeta repertoire sequencing. The roughly 27 tumor region samples were profiled with Agilent mRNA microarrays so that TCRbeta repertoire diversity could be related to the local molecular phenotype. Technical replicate repertoires showed high reproducibility, with mean shared-clone rates around 0.91 and correlation coefficients above 0.95.

For CDR1 and CDR2, the germline V gene (reference sequence) lists GTSNPN and SVGIG. Unmatched junction bases come to 5, with V trimmed by 4 bases and J by 5 bases. The CDR3 spans 13 residues, from the cysteine through the phenylalanine. CDR3 DNA only is kept here, 39 bases in frame from base 1. Points on this clonotype: Its antigen is not yet known. Base qualities were left out, and no much larger clone turns up one base away.

Points the paper makes about the study in general: Repertoire overlap was found to be higher between tumor regions (mean roughly 36%) than between tumor-adjacent (roughly 17%) or tumor-blood (about 15%) pairs, consistent with antigen-driven expansion. Only a few patients were included in the study, and the authors note that the findings should be validated in a larger study. A significantly larger repertoire fraction was made up by the top 250 clones in tumors than in blood (p = 0.039). Just about 7.5-24% of top clones turned up in all five regions of a tumor, which suggests spatial heterogeneity among tumor-infiltrating T cells. Only the TCR beta chain was sequenced, so true repertoire diversity is likely underestimated because unpaired alpha chains were not captured. Because the samples were bulk and unsorted, CD4+ and CD8+ T cell repertoires could not be compared.

Without any cell sorting, total RNA and DNA were extracted together from around 18-30 mg of bulk tissue using the AllPrep DNA/RNA mini kit. Between late 2015 and 2016, 4 or 5 patients in China with histopathologically diagnosed primary liver carcinoma had surgical resection. At the time of sampling, the patients had chronic HBV infection and had not received any treatment. Each tumor was sampled at five spatially separated regions: the tumor centre plus the superior, inferior, left-lateral and right-lateral poles. According to histology, viable tumor cells made up more than 75% of every tumor sample. Pieces of fresh tumor and adjacent tissue were cut in half, with one half kept in RNAlater at -80 degrees C and the other half sent for histology. Starting from approximately 0.5 ug total RNA, TCRbeta-specific cDNA was produced by reverse transcription with a constant-region primer and ProtoScript II reverse transcriptase. Three nested multiplex PCR rounds, following a slightly modified ARM-PCR procedure, were used to build the TCRbeta libraries. Each of the first two PCR rounds ran for approximately 9 cycles and used multiplex TRBV1-TRBV30 forward primers together with a Cbeta reverse primer. Sample barcodes and Illumina adapters were added in a final 25-cycle PCR using Deep VentR polymerase. Amplicons of 200-500 bp were gel-purified with a QIAquick gel extraction kit before sequencing. An Illumina HiSeq 2500 was used to sequence the TCRbeta amplicons, generating 250-bp paired-end reads. On the study's bioinformatics: To recover full CDR3 sequences, reads were quality-trimmed using Trimmomatic v0.33 and paired reads were then merged using FLASH v1.2.11. V, D and J germline segments were assigned to the rearranged TCRbeta sequences by MiGEC v1.2.1b. VDJtools v1.0.0 computed clonotype statistics and Shannon-Wiener diversity indices. To cut down on sampling bias, every analysis after diversity analysis relied on just the 250 most abundant clonotypes from each sample. TCRdb trimmed public reads at Q25 via fastp, called clones via MiXCR and kept in-frame beta chains. Rows are unified per CDR3 protein, each entry keeping the most common DNA and genes. V and J calls and clone size were set by TCRdb, not the authors. For this sample there are 40,000 to 60,000 distinct CDR3 sequences; 55% to 75% appear just once. The leading ten clones occupy 25% to 30% of the sample.

Rearrangement joined TRBV30 to TRBJ2-3, and 8 junction bases match TRBD2. This clonotype originated in a man aged 35-49 years with primary liver carcinoma and hepatitis B virus infection. The source material was liver tumor tissue from sampling region 5. Interpreted using the paper, the cell subset or site label stands for: tumor region T5, tumor centre. The nucleotides are TGTGCCTGGAATACGGGACTAGAAGATACGCAGTATTTT. It translates to CAWNTGLEDTQYF.